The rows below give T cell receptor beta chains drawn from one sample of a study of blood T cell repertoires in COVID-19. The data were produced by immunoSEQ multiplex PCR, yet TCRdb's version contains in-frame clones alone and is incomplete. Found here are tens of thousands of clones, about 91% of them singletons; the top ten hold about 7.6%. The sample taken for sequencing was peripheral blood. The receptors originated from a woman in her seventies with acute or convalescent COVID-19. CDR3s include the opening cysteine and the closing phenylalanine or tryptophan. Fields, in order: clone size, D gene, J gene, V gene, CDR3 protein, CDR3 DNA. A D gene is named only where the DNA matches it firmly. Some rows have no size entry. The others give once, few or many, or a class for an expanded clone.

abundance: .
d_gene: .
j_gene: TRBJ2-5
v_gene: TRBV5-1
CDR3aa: CASSFMRGYQETQYF
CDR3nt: TGCGCCAGCAGCTTCATGCGGGGTTACCAAGAGACCCAGTACTTC

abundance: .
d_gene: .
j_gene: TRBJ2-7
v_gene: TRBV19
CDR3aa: CASSTGPRDVEQYF
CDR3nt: TGTGCCAGTAGTACGGGTCCCAGGGATGTCGAGCAGTACTTC

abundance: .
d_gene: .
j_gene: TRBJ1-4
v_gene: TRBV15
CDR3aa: CATSRGRVASNEKLFF
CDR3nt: TGTGCCACCAGCAGAGGTCGGGTGGCCTCTAATGAAAAACTGTTTTTT

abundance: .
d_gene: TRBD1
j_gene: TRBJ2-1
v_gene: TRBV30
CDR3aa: CAWINTGGNEQFF
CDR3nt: TGTGCCTGGATTAACACAGGGGGCAATGAGCAGTTCTTC

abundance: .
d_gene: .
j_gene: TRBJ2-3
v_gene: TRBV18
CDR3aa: CASSPTPPTRVSDTQYF
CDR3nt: TGTGCCAGCTCACCCACGCCCCCGACCAGGGTATCAGATACGCAGTATTTT

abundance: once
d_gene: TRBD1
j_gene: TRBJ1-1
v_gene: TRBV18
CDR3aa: CASSLGGQMNTEAFF
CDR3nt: TGTGCCAGCTCACTGGGGGGACAGATGAACACTGAAGCTTTCTTT

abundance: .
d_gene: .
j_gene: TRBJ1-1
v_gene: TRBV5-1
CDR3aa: CASSLRTGHLNTEAFF
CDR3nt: TGCGCCAGCAGCTTGAGGACGGGACATCTGAACACTGAAGCTTTCTTT

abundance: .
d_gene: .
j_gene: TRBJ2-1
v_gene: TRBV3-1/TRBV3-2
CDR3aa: CASSQDLSGSSYNEQFF
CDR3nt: TGTGCCAGCAGCCAAGACCTTAGCGGAAGCTCCTACAATGAGCAGTTCTTC

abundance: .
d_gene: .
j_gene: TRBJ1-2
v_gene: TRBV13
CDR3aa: CASSSQRDGYTF
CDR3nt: TGTGCCAGCAGCTCCCAGAGGGATGGCTACACCTTC

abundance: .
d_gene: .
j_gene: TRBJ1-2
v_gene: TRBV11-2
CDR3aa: CASSLVWGQPNYGYTF
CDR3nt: TGTGCCAGCAGCTTAGTCTGGGGCCAACCTAACTATGGCTACACCTTC

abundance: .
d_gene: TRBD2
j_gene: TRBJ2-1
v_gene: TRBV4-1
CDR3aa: CASSSRTSGNEQFF
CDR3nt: TGCGCCAGCAGCTCCCGGACTAGCGGCAATGAGCAGTTCTTC